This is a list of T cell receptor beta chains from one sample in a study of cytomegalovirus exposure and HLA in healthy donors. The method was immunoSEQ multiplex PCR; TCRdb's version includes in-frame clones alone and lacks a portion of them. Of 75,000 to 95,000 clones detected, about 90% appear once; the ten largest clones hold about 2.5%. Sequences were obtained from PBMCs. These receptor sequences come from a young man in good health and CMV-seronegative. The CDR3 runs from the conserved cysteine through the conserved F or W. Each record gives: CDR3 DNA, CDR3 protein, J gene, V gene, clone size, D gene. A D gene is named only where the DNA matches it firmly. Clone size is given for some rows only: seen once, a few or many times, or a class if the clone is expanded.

CDR3nt: TGCGCCAGCAGCGGCACCGGGACAGGACCTTTGGAGCAGTACTTC
CDR3aa: CASSGTGTGPLEQYF
j_gene: TRBJ2-7
v_gene: TRBV5-1
abundance: NA
d_gene: TRBD1

CDR3nt: TGTGCCAGCAGTGAAGCCGGGCGGGTGGATACTGGAAACACCATATATTTT
CDR3aa: CASSEAGRVDTGNTIYF
j_gene: TRBJ1-3
v_gene: TRBV2
abundance: NA
d_gene: NA

CDR3nt: TGTGCCAGCTCACCCGCAGGACTAGTAGGAGATACGCAGTATTTT
CDR3aa: CASSPAGLVGDTQYF
j_gene: TRBJ2-3
v_gene: TRBV18
abundance: NA
d_gene: TRBD2

CDR3nt: TGTGCCAGCAGCTTGTCAGCGGGAGGACCATACAATGAGCAGTTCTTC
CDR3aa: CASSLSAGGPYNEQFF
j_gene: TRBJ2-1
v_gene: TRBV5-4
abundance: few
d_gene: TRBD2

CDR3nt: TGTGCCAGCAGTGAAGCATCCAACAATGAGCAGTTCTTC
CDR3aa: CASSEASNNEQFF
j_gene: TRBJ2-1
v_gene: TRBV6-1
abundance: NA
d_gene: NA

CDR3nt: TGTGCCAGCAGCCCCGGGACTAGCGGTACCTACAATGAGCAGTTCTTC
CDR3aa: CASSPGTSGTYNEQFF
j_gene: TRBJ2-1
v_gene: TRBV7-9
abundance: NA
d_gene: TRBD2

CDR3nt: TGTGCCAGCAGCTCCGGGACATGGGCGTCGCCCCAGCATTTT
CDR3aa: CASSSGTWASPQHF
j_gene: TRBJ1-5
v_gene: TRBV7-2
abundance: NA
d_gene: NA

CDR3nt: TGTGCCAGCAGCTTCCGGGAGGGGGGCATAGGATCACCCCTCCACTTT
CDR3aa: CASSFREGGIGSPLHF
j_gene: TRBJ1-6
v_gene: TRBV7-9
abundance: NA
d_gene: NA

CDR3nt: TGCGCCAGTAAACAGGGGAACCAAGAGACCCAGTACTTC
CDR3aa: CASKQGNQETQYF
j_gene: TRBJ2-5
v_gene: TRBV5-1
abundance: NA
d_gene: TRBD1

CDR3nt: TGTGCCAGTAGTATGGTCAGGACTAACACCGGGGAGCTGTTTTTT
CDR3aa: CASSMVRTNTGELFF
j_gene: TRBJ2-2
v_gene: TRBV19
abundance: NA
d_gene: NA

CDR3nt: TGTGCCAGCAGACGGACAGGGGGCGGGAATGAGCAGTTCTTC
CDR3aa: CASRRTGGGNEQFF
j_gene: TRBJ2-1
v_gene: TRBV6-5
abundance: NA
d_gene: TRBD1

CDR3nt: TGTGCCAGCAGCACCCCCCGGGAACCCCTCCACTTT
CDR3aa: CASSTPREPLHF
j_gene: TRBJ1-6
v_gene: TRBV7-2
abundance: NA
d_gene: NA

CDR3nt: TGTGCCAGCAGCTTAGCGCGGGTGTTGGGTTTTGGCTACACCTTC
CDR3aa: CASSLARVLGFGYTF
j_gene: TRBJ1-2
v_gene: TRBV7-2
abundance: NA
d_gene: NA

CDR3nt: TGTGCCAGCAGTTTATTACAGGTCGCTAATTCACCCCTCCACTTT
CDR3aa: CASSLLQVANSPLHF
j_gene: TRBJ1-6
v_gene: TRBV27
abundance: NA
d_gene: NA

CDR3nt: TGCGCCAGCAGCCCACGAACAGGGGGCAAGGAGACCCAGTACTTC
CDR3aa: CASSPRTGGKETQYF
j_gene: TRBJ2-5
v_gene: TRBV5-1
abundance: NA
d_gene: TRBD1

CDR3nt: TGTGCCTGGTCGGTACAGGGACCAGAAGAGACCCAGTACTTC
CDR3aa: CAWSVQGPEETQYF
j_gene: TRBJ2-5
v_gene: TRBV30
abundance: once
d_gene: NA

CDR3nt: TGTGCCAGCAGTTACGCCGGGGAGACCCAGTACTTC
CDR3aa: CASSYAGETQYF
j_gene: TRBJ2-5
v_gene: TRBV6-5
abundance: NA
d_gene: NA

CDR3nt: TGTGCCAGCAGCATCCGGGACTACCTTTCCCACGAGCAGTACTTC
CDR3aa: CASSIRDYLSHEQYF
j_gene: TRBJ2-7
v_gene: TRBV21-1
abundance: NA
d_gene: NA

CDR3nt: TGTGCCATCAGTGGTCTATATGAGCAGTTCTTC
CDR3aa: CAISGLYEQFF
j_gene: TRBJ2-1
v_gene: TRBV10-3
abundance: NA
d_gene: NA

CDR3nt: TGTGCCAGCTTAATCGGGAGATTGGGCACAGATACGCAGTATTTT
CDR3aa: CASLIGRLGTDTQYF
j_gene: TRBJ2-3
v_gene: TRBV2
abundance: NA
d_gene: NA

CDR3nt: TGTGCCAGCAGTAAGGGACAGGGCATCTCTGGGGCCAACGTCCTGACTTTC
CDR3aa: CASSKGQGISGANVLTF
j_gene: TRBJ2-6
v_gene: TRBV28
abundance: once
d_gene: TRBD1

CDR3nt: TGTGCCAGCAGTTCTCTCCCCTACGAGCAGTACTTC
CDR3aa: CASSSLPYEQYF
j_gene: TRBJ2-7
v_gene: TRBV28
abundance: few
d_gene: NA

CDR3nt: TGTGCCAGCAGCTCCGGGTGGGCCGGGGAGCTGTTTTTT
CDR3aa: CASSSGWAGELFF
j_gene: TRBJ2-2
v_gene: TRBV7-3
abundance: NA
d_gene: NA

CDR3nt: TGTGCCAGCAGTGACGCTAGCGGAGACAATGAGCAGTTCTTC
CDR3aa: CASSDASGDNEQFF
j_gene: TRBJ2-1
v_gene: TRBV6-1
abundance: NA
d_gene: TRBD2

CDR3nt: TGTGCCAGCAGTGAAGAAAGCGGGAGGACCAAAAACATTCAGTACTTC
CDR3aa: CASSEESGRTKNIQYF
j_gene: TRBJ2-4
v_gene: TRBV2
abundance: NA
d_gene: TRBD2

CDR3nt: TGTGCAAGTCGCTCGTTAGCGGGAGGCCCCCACGAGCAGTACTTC
CDR3aa: CASRSLAGGPHEQYF
j_gene: TRBJ2-7
v_gene: TRBV12-2
abundance: NA
d_gene: NA

CDR3nt: TGTGCCAGCAGCCAAGGGCTAGCTAGCGGAGGGGCCCAGTACTTC
CDR3aa: CASSQGLASGGAQYF
j_gene: TRBJ2-5
v_gene: TRBV4-2
abundance: NA
d_gene: TRBD2

CDR3nt: TGTGCCAGCAGCCCCGGGACAGGGGGGGAAAAACTGTTTTTT
CDR3aa: CASSPGTGGEKLFF
j_gene: TRBJ1-4
v_gene: TRBV7-9
abundance: few
d_gene: TRBD1

CDR3nt: TGTGCCAGCAGCTTTTACAGGGAAGGGGAAAAACTGTTTTTT
CDR3aa: CASSFYREGEKLFF
j_gene: TRBJ1-4
v_gene: TRBV7-9
abundance: NA
d_gene: NA

CDR3nt: TGTGCCAGCAGCTTACTGGCGGGTGTACCACAAGAGACCCAGTACTTC
CDR3aa: CASSLLAGVPQETQYF
j_gene: TRBJ2-5
v_gene: TRBV7-8
abundance: NA
d_gene: NA

CDR3nt: TGTGCCAGCAGCACCCAGGGAGGGCAGTACTTC
CDR3aa: CASSTQGGQYF
j_gene: TRBJ2-7
v_gene: TRBV7-4
abundance: NA
d_gene: NA

CDR3nt: TGTGCCAGCAGCCCAGGGTCGCCCGCAGCCTCTGGGGCCAACGTCCTGACTTTC
CDR3aa: CASSPGSPAASGANVLTF
j_gene: TRBJ2-6
v_gene: TRBV7-8
abundance: NA
d_gene: NA

CDR3nt: TGTGCCAGCAGCCACGGACAGACCTACGAGCAGTACTTC
CDR3aa: CASSHGQTYEQYF
j_gene: TRBJ2-7
v_gene: TRBV5-6
abundance: NA
d_gene: NA

CDR3nt: TGTGCCAGCAGCCTGGGACACCTACAAGAGACCCAGTACTTC
CDR3aa: CASSLGHLQETQYF
j_gene: TRBJ2-5
v_gene: TRBV5-4
abundance: NA
d_gene: NA

CDR3nt: TGTGCCAGAAGCTTGACAGGGGGGGCATCCTTTAACTATGGCTACACCTTC
CDR3aa: CARSLTGGASFNYGYTF
j_gene: TRBJ1-2
v_gene: TRBV5-3
abundance: NA
d_gene: TRBD1

CDR3nt: TGTGCCAGCAGCCAAGGGTCTAGCGGGAGAACAGATACGCAGTATTTT
CDR3aa: CASSQGSSGRTDTQYF
j_gene: TRBJ2-3
v_gene: TRBV4-2
abundance: NA
d_gene: TRBD2

CDR3nt: TGCAGCGTTGTAGGTAGAGACTCATCGTGTGGGGCTTTCTTT
CDR3aa: CSVVGRDSSCGAFF
j_gene: TRBJ1-1
v_gene: TRBV29-1
abundance: NA
d_gene: NA

CDR3nt: TGTGCCAGTCAGGAGAGGGGGCCGGCCATCTACGAGCAGTACTTC
CDR3aa: CASQERGPAIYEQYF
j_gene: TRBJ2-7
v_gene: TRBV7-2
abundance: NA
d_gene: TRBD1

CDR3nt: TGCGCCAGCAGTTTCTCACCAGGGGCTCCCAATTCACCCCTCCACTTT
CDR3aa: CASSFSPGAPNSPLHF
j_gene: TRBJ1-6
v_gene: TRBV5-1
abundance: NA
d_gene: NA

CDR3nt: TGTGCCAGCAGCTTAACGGGGGCTCAAGAGACCCAGTACTTC
CDR3aa: CASSLTGAQETQYF
j_gene: TRBJ2-5
v_gene: TRBV7-3
abundance: NA
d_gene: NA

CDR3nt: TGTGCCAGCAGTTTCGGGGGCACAGATACGCAGTATTTT
CDR3aa: CASSFGGTDTQYF
j_gene: TRBJ2-3
v_gene: TRBV28
abundance: NA
d_gene: NA

CDR3nt: TGTGCCAGCAGTGACCGTCCAGTTCCTAGCACAGATACGCAGTATTTT
CDR3aa: CASSDRPVPSTDTQYF
j_gene: TRBJ2-3
v_gene: TRBV6-1
abundance: few
d_gene: NA

CDR3nt: TGTGCCAGCAGTCGGACGGGACAGTCCTACGAGCAGTACTTC
CDR3aa: CASSRTGQSYEQYF
j_gene: TRBJ2-7
v_gene: TRBV6-5
abundance: NA
d_gene: TRBD1

CDR3nt: TGTGCCAGTTGTCCGGGACAGGGATCATACGAGCAGTACTTC
CDR3aa: CASCPGQGSYEQYF
j_gene: TRBJ2-7
v_gene: TRBV19
abundance: NA
d_gene: TRBD1

CDR3nt: TGTGCCAGCAGCATCCTACCGGGACAGGGTTCAGATACGCAGTATTTT
CDR3aa: CASSILPGQGSDTQYF
j_gene: TRBJ2-3
v_gene: TRBV28
abundance: NA
d_gene: TRBD1

CDR3nt: TGTGCCAGCACCCGAGCACCGGGACTAGCGGGAGTAGTCCGGGAGACCCAGTACTTC
CDR3aa: CASTRAPGLAGVVRETQYF
j_gene: TRBJ2-5
v_gene: TRBV5-5
abundance: NA
d_gene: TRBD2

CDR3nt: TGTGCCAGCAGCGTATCCGGGAGCTCCTACAATGAGCAGTTCTTC
CDR3aa: CASSVSGSSYNEQFF
j_gene: TRBJ2-1
v_gene: TRBV9
abundance: NA
d_gene: NA

CDR3nt: TGTGCCAGTAGTATCCGGACCGGGACAGGGGGTGGCTATGGCTACACCTTC
CDR3aa: CASSIRTGTGGGYGYTF
j_gene: TRBJ1-2
v_gene: TRBV19
abundance: NA
d_gene: TRBD1

CDR3nt: TGTGCCAGCAGTTTAGGGTTGACTAGTCGCAATGAGCAGTTCTTC
CDR3aa: CASSLGLTSRNEQFF
j_gene: TRBJ2-1
v_gene: TRBV28
abundance: NA
d_gene: NA